One and the same sample provided the 30 T cell receptor beta chains below, sequenced in a study of shared clonotypes between healthy human individuals. Only in-frame clones appear in the TCRdb table, and some are missing; sequencing was by immunoSEQ multiplex PCR. The sample lists some 630,000 clones, roughly 70% occurring once. The source material was memory CD4+ T cells sorted from blood. Subset in this sample: CD45RA-negative fraction. These receptors came from a woman aged 30 to 39 in good health.

This clone has just a few counts. The chain recombines TRBV7-2 with TRBJ2-5; D may correspond to TRBD1 or TRBD2 (6 bases each). Germline V gene lookup returns CDR1 SGHTA and CDR2 FQGNSA. The CDR3 is made up of 16 amino acids. V lost 7 bases and J 5 bases, leaving 23 bases between the germline ends. The CDR3 coding sequence is TGTGCCAGCACCCAAGGGGGGATTCTGGCGGGGGAGACCCAGTACTTC. It yields the protein CASTQGGILAGETQYF.

On this clone itself: A junction boundary mismatches the germline segment, possibly from a read error. The rearrangement uses TRBV4-1 and TRBJ2-6; no clear D. The CDR3 length is 15 residues. Germline V gene lookup returns CDR1 MGHRA and CDR2 YSYEKL. In DNA form, the CDR3 reads TGCGCCACCAGCTCAGAAGGGTCTGGGGCCAACGTCCTGACTTTC. It specifies CATSSEGSGANVLTF.

This clone has at least ten counts. V usage is TRBV21-1 and J usage is TRBJ1-5; TRBD1, the table's D call, was not compared with the DNA. TRBV21-1 is designated a pseudogene. The CDR3 length is 14 residues. The CDR3 loop is CASSNDRGQQPQHF. The DNA for the CDR3 is TGTGCCAGCAGCAACGACAGGGGGCAACAGCCCCAGCATTTT.

This clone was counted a few times. The chain links TRBV30 to TRBJ2-7, with 10 nucleotides matching TRBD1. Unmatched junction bases numbered 1, after V lost 5 bases and J lost 6 bases. CDR1 and CDR2 (germline): GTSNPN, SVGIG (reference sequence). The CDR3 has 11 residues. The CDR3 sequence is CAWGTGAEQYF. The CDR3 coding sequence is TGTGCCTGGGGGACAGGGGCCGAGCAGTACTTC.

The CDR3 here is CAISAPGQGAKEQFF. CDR3 coding DNA: TGTGCCATCAGCGCCCCGGGACAGGGGGCTAAGGAGCAGTTCTTC. The chain uses TRBV10-3 and TRBJ2-1, with 12 bases identical to TRBD1. The CDR3 has 15 amino acids. CDR1 is ENHRY and CDR2 is SYGVKD in the germline V gene. Germline trimming cut 6 bases from V and 10 bases from J; bases unmatched to any gene: 10.

The chain joins TRBV5-1 to TRBJ2-2; the D call may be TRBD1 or TRBD2 (5 bases each). The V end was cut by 4 bases, the J end by 5 bases, with 18 bases between. Germline CDR1 SGHRS, CDR2 YFSETQ. The CDR3 is 16 amino acids. The chain's CDR3 is CASSAHRGRGTGELFF. The CDR3 DNA sequence: TGCGCCAGCAGCGCCCACCGGGGTAGGGGTACCGGGGAGCTGTTTTTT.

The chain carries TRBV28 and TRBJ2-4; maybe TRBD1 (5 bases). V lost 5 bases and J lost 6, with 17 bases in between. Germline V gene sequence: CDR1 MDHEN, CDR2 SYDVKM. The CDR3 runs 15 residues. CDR3 in DNA: TGTGCCAGCAGTCCTAGTTGGCAGGGTGGAAACATTCAGTACTTC. It encodes CASSPSWQGGNIQYF.

This clone was picked up one time. J is TRBJ2-1 and V is TRBV7-2; TRBD2 matches 10 bases. This CDR3 contains 15 residues. V gave up 5 bases and J gave up 4 bases; unmatched junction bases: 5. CDR1 is SGHTA and CDR2 is FQGNSA in the germline V gene. The CDR3 loop is CASSARTSGYNEQFF. The CDR3 bases are TGTGCCAGCAGCGCGAGGACTAGCGGTTACAATGAGCAGTTCTTC.

The chain employs TRBV28 and TRBJ2-5; TRBD1 or TRBD2 may be the D gene (6 bases each). The CDR3 has 13 amino acids. Germline loops: CDR1 MDHEN, CDR2 SYDVKM. The CDR3 region has the DNA TGTGCACTCACACGGGGGCGGGCGAAGACCCAGTACTTC. It encodes CALTRGRAKTQYF.

The chain couples TRBV28 to TRBJ2-1, with D maybe TRBD1 (5 bases). Germline CDR1 reads MDHEN; CDR2 reads SYDVKM. The CDR3 has 11 amino acids. V lost 4 bases, J lost 13 bases, and 11 bases lay in between. The CDR3 DNA follows: TGTGCCAGCAGTTGGCGCAGGGCTCAGTTCTTC. This codes for CASSWRRAQFF.

This clone showed up just a few times. The chain carries TRBV4-2 and TRBJ1-2, with a weak D call TRBD1 (5 bases). This CDR3 region has 15 residues. Germline assignment: CDR1 LGHNA and CDR2 YNFKEQ. The V end was cut by 3 bases, the J end by 7 bases, with 18 bases between. The CDR3 reads CASSHQQVIEAGYTF. The CDR3 nucleotides read TGTGCCAGCAGCCATCAACAGGTGATCGAAGCTGGCTACACCTTC.

In this sample, this clone turned up a few times. A far larger clone is just one base off, so this is likely a read error. The chain carries TRBV28 and TRBJ1-1; D is unclear. V lost 1 base and J lost 4, with 1 base in between. Per the germline V gene, CDR1 is MDHEN and CDR2 is SYDVKM. The CDR3 totals 11 residues. Here the CDR3 reads CASSLFTEAFF. In nucleotides, the CDR3 is TGTGCCAGCAGTTTATTCACTGAAGCTTTCTTT. Looking up the rest from reference TRBV28 and TRBJ1-1 gives the full variable domain: DVKVTQSSRYLVKRTGEKVFLECVQDMDHENMFWYRQDPGLGLRLIYFSYDVKMKEKGDIPEGYSVSREKKERFSLILESASTNQTSMYLCASSLFTEAFFGQGTRLTVV.

This rearrangement joins TRBV27 to TRBJ2-7; 10 bases match TRBD2. This CDR3 spans 15 amino acids. Germline trimming cut 0 bases from V and 5 bases from J; bases unmatched to any gene: 4. Germline CDR1 is MNHEY and CDR2 is SMNVEV (reference sequence). The CDR3 DNA sequence: TGTGCCAGCAGTTTATCCCCTAGCGGGAGTAACGAGCAGTACTTC. Translating gives CASSLSPSGSNEQYF.

This clone was picked up one time. V and J are TRBV4-1 and TRBJ1-2, with 8 bases fitting TRBD1. With V trimmed by 1 base and J by 6 bases, 1 base remained unmatched. The CDR3 is 13 residues long. Germline V gives CDR1 MGHRA, CDR2 YSYEKL. The CDR3 region is CASSQVTGDGYTF. CDR3 bases: TGCGCCAGCAGCCAAGTGACAGGGGATGGCTACACCTTC.

Regarding this clone: The same CDR3 is also encoded by other DNA sequences in this sample. V and J are TRBV9 and TRBJ2-7, with D perhaps TRBD1 (5 bases). The CDR3 spans 11 residues. CDR1 and CDR2 from the germline V gene are SGDLS and YYNGEE. V was trimmed by 4 bases and J by 4 bases, leaving 6 bases between them. CDR3 residues: CASSSGYEQYF. CDR3 nucleotides: TGTGCCAGCAGCTCAGGGTACGAGCAGTACTTC.

Written as DNA, the CDR3 is TGCAGCGTTACGTCGGGACCTAACTATGGCTACACCTTC. Its protein is CSVTSGPNYGYTF. This chain joins TRBV29-1 and TRBJ1-2, with D possibly matching TRBD1 (5 bases). Germline CDR1 and CDR2: SQVTM and ANQGSEA. The CDR3 spans 13 residues. V lost 5 bases, J lost 0 bases, and 10 bases lay in between.

The chain has TRBV11-2 and TRBJ2-7; 12 bases fit TRBD2. The germline V gene encodes CDR1 SGHAT and CDR2 FQNNGV. After removal of 5 bases from V and 5 bases from J, the junction contained 4 bases not matched to a gene. The CDR3 extends over 14 amino acids. CDR3 sequence reads: CASSSTSGRHEQYF. Here the CDR3 DNA reads TGTGCCAGCAGCAGCACTAGCGGGAGGCACGAGCAGTACTTC.

This chain links TRBV7-2 with TRBJ2-1; D gene ambiguous. The CDR3 is 13 residues long. Per the germline V gene, CDR1 is SGHTA and CDR2 is FQGNSA. The V end lost 5 bases, the J end lost 5 bases, and 10 bases lay between the germline ends. CDR3: CASSPYLHNEQFF. The DNA for the CDR3 is TGTGCCAGCAGCCCATACTTGCACAATGAGCAGTTCTTC.

V usage is TRBV5-4 and J usage is TRBJ2-1, with 9 bases lining up with TRBD2. The germline V gene encodes CDR1 SGHNT and CDR2 YYREEE (reference sequence). The CDR3 has 15 residues. With V trimmed by 1 base and J by 6 bases, 5 bases remained unmatched. The CDR3 loop reads CASSLPSGTGNEQFF. DNA for the CDR3: TGTGCCAGCAGCTTGCCTAGCGGGACTGGCAATGAGCAGTTCTTC. The whole variable domain, remainder taken from reference TRBV5-4 and TRBJ2-1, is ETGVTQSPTHLIKTRGQQVTLRCSSQSGHNTVSWYQQALGQGPQFIFQYYREEENGRGNFPPRFSGLQFPNYSSELNVNALELDDSALYLCASSLPSGTGNEQFFGPGTRLTVL.

This clone was observed once. This sequence joins TRBV27 and TRBJ2-4; maybe TRBD2 (6 bases). Trimming stripped 7 bases from V and 0 bases from J, with 22 bases between. From germline, CDR1 is MNHEY and CDR2 SMNVEV (reference sequence). The CDR3 extends over 18 amino acids. Here the CDR3 reads CASMIGRGGPLAKNIQYF. In DNA, the CDR3 is TGTGCCAGCATGATAGGACGGGGAGGACCCCTAGCCAAAAACATTCAGTACTTC.

In DNA, the CDR3 is TGTGCCAGCAGCCCGACTAGCCCTAGTCACACTGAAGCTTTCTTT. Its protein product is CASSPTSPSHTEAFF. V and J are TRBV5-5 and TRBJ1-1; D gene uncertain. Germline loops: CDR1 SGHKS, CDR2 YYEKEE (reference sequence). This CDR3 is 15 amino acids long. V was cut by 4 bases and J by 3 bases, with 16 bases left in between.

The rearrangement uses TRBV28 and TRBJ1-1; tentatively, D is TRBD1 (6 bases). V dropped 6 bases and J dropped 4 bases, with 21 bases sitting between them. The CDR3 runs 16 residues. Germline-derived CDR1 and CDR2 are MDHEN and SYDVKM. This chain's CDR3 is CASSLSPGRGSTEAFF. The CDR3, as DNA: TGTGCCAGCAGCCTCAGCCCGGGCAGGGGAAGCACTGAAGCTTTCTTT.

V is TRBV30 and J is TRBJ2-7; 8 bases agree with TRBD2. The V gene end was trimmed by 4 bases and the J gene end by 6 bases; junction bases not matched to a gene: 11. Germline values: CDR1 GTSNPN, CDR2 SVGIG (reference sequence). The length of the CDR3 is 14 residues. CDR3 nucleotides: TGTGCCTGGATGCCCCCGGGACTAGAAGGCGAGCAGTACTTC. Its translation is CAWMPPGLEGEQYF.

The V and J genes are TRBV7-8 and TRBJ1-5; no reliable D call. Trimming removed 5 bases from V and 3 bases from J, with 14 bases in between. The CDR3 loop spans 15 amino acids. Germline V gives CDR1 SGHVS, CDR2 FQNEAQ. CDR3 amino acids: CASSPRMDFNQPQHF. The CDR3 DNA is TGTGCCAGCAGCCCCCGAATGGACTTCAATCAGCCCCAGCATTTT.

The rearrangement uses TRBV14 and TRBJ1-2; D is ambiguous. Trimming removed 4 bases at V and 1 base at J, with 13 bases between. The germline V gene has CDR1 SGHDN and CDR2 FVKESK. The CDR3 spans 15 residues. In DNA form, the CDR3 reads TGTGCCAGCAGCCCCCCCCTAGGGCATAACTATGGCTACACCTTC. Translated: CASSPPLGHNYGYTF.

This clone was seen ten or more times. Other DNA sequences from this sample encode an identical CDR3 as well. The gene calls are TRBV28 and TRBJ2-3; D uncertain. CDR1 and CDR2 from the germline V gene are MDHEN and SYDVKM. V was trimmed by 3 bases and J by 1 base, leaving 8 bases between them. The CDR3 is 14 amino acids. The CDR3 loop reads CASSLSGRTDTQYF. The CDR3 DNA sequence: TGTGCCAGCAGTTTGTCAGGTCGCACAGATACGCAGTATTTT. Drawing the rest from reference TRBV28 and TRBJ2-3, the complete variable domain is DVKVTQSSRYLVKRTGEKVFLECVQDMDHENMFWYRQDPGLGLRLIYFSYDVKMKEKGDIPEGYSVSREKKERFSLILESASTNQTSMYLCASSLSGRTDTQYFGPGTRLTVL.

The V gene is TRBV5-1, the J gene TRBJ2-5, with D possibly being TRBD2 (5 bases). The V and J ends lost 2 bases and 5 bases respectively, with 13 bases between them. CDR1 SGHRS and CDR2 YFSETQ come from the germline V gene. This CDR3 comprises 14 residues. CDR3 in amino acids: CASSLLDSAETQYF. The CDR3 DNA reads as TGCGCCAGCAGCTTACTGGATAGCGCGGAGACCCAGTACTTC.

The rearrangement links TRBV7-9 to TRBJ2-7; the match to TRBD1 covers 8 bases. V lost 0 bases, J lost 5 bases, and 6 bases stayed unmatched. CDR3 length: 15 amino acids. Germline CDR1 SEHNR, CDR2 FQNEAQ (reference sequence). The CDR3 DNA reads TGTGCCAGCAGCTTAGCGGACAGGGTCAAGAACGAGCAGTACTTC. It codes for CASSLADRVKNEQYF. Full variable domain (missing parts from reference TRBV7-9 and TRBJ2-7): DTGVSQNPRHKITKRGQNVTFRCDPISEHNRLYWYRQTLGQGPEFLTYFQNEAQLEKSRLLSDRFSAERPKGSFSTLEIQRTEQGDSAMYLCASSLADRVKNEQYFGPGTRLTVT.

The chain combines TRBV19 with TRBJ1-1; D is unclear. The CDR3 is made up of 14 amino acids. Per germline, CDR1 LNHDA and CDR2 SQIVND (reference sequence). The ends were cut back, 3 bases at V and 1 base at J, with 9 bases in the middle. The DNA of the CDR3 is TGTGCCAGTAGTATTTACGGAACGAACACTGAAGCTTTCTTT. It translates to CASSIYGTNTEAFF.

This chain links TRBV28 with TRBJ1-5, with TRBD1 identical over 8 bases. V dropped 8 bases and J dropped 3; count of bases not matched to a gene: 6. Per the germline V gene, CDR1 is MDHEN and CDR2 is SYDVKM. CDR3 length: 14 residues. In DNA form, the CDR3 reads TGTGCCAGCCGAAGACAGGGGTTCAATCAGCCCCAGCATTTT. Translated, it gives CASRRQGFNQPQHF.